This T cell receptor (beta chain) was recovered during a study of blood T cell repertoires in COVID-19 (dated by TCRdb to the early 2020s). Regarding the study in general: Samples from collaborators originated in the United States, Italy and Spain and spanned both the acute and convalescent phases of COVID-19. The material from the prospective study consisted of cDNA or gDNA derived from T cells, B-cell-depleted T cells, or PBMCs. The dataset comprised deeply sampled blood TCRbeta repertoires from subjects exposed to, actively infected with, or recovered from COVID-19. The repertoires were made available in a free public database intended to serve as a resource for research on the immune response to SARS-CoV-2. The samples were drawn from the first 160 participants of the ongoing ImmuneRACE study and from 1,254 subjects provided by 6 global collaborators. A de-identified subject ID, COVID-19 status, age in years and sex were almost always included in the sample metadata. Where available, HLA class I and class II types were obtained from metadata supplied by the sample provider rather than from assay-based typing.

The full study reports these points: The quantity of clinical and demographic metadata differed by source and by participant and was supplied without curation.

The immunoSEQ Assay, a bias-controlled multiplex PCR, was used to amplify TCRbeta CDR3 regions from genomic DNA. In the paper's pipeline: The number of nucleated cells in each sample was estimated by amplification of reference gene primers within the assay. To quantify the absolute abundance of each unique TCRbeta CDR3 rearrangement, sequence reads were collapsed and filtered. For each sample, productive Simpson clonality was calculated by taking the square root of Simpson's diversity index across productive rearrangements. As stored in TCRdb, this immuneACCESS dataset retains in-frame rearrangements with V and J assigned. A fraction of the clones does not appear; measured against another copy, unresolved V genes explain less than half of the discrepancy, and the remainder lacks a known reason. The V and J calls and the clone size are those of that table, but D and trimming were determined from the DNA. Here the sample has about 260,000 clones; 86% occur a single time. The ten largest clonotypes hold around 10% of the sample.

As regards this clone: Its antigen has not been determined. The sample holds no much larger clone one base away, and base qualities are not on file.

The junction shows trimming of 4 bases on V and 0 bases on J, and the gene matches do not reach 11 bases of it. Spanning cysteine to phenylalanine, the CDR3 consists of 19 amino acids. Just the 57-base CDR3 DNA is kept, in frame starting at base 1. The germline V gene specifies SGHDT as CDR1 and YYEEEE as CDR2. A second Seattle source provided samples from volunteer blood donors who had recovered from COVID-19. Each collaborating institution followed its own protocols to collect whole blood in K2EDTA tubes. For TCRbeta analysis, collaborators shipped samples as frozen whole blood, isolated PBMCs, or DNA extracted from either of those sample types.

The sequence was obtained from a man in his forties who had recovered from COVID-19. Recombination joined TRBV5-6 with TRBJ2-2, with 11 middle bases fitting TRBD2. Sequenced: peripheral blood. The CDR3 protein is CASSPLTLAGVANTGELFF. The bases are TGTGCCAGCAGCCCCCTGACACTAGCGGGAGTCGCGAACACCGGGGAGCTGTTTTTT.